The source of this T cell receptor (beta chain) is a study of breast tumors, draining lymph nodes, adjacent tissues listed by TCRdb under 2016. Regarding the research as a whole: Breast cancer patients provided tumor, adjacent nontumor tissue and axillary lymph nodes, and the study compared the TCR beta repertoires across these three sources. In human breast cancer, the study set out to evaluate how tumor, surrounding tissue and draining lymph node repertoires relate to one another and whether T cells may move between these sites. Paper-wide results and their limitations: In luminal-like breast cancer, tumor and nontumor tissue repertoires resembled each other significantly more than in basal-like breast cancer. Rather than being directly demonstrated, the conclusion that tumor T cells originate in lymph nodes was presented as consistent with a hypothesis. The data were considered consistent with most tumor T cells being derived from the lymph node and subsequently expanding within tumor tissue. Tumor T-cell repertoires showed less diversity than lymph node repertoires and more diversity than nontumor tissue repertoires, and tumor T-cell repertoires showed preferential V and J gene usage.

Notes on this clonotype: The antigen it binds to is not known. Sequence at one end of the junction differs from germline and may be a read error.

Lymph node samples came from the axillary draining lymph nodes of breast cancer patients. According to the germline V gene, CDR1 reads SGHDT and CDR2 reads YYEEEE. Taken from cysteine to phenylalanine, the CDR3 has 14 residues. The only DNA kept is the CDR3, 42 bases in frame from the first base. TCRdb shows the sequencer as Illumina HiSeq 2000. TCR beta chain libraries were generated through multiplex PCR amplification. High-throughput sequencing was used to analyze the amplified TCR beta chain products. Clones were called with MiXCR by TCRdb after fastp trimmed the public reads at Q25, and only in-frame beta chains were retained. Each entry is one CDR3 protein sequence, shown with its most common DNA and genes. In all, the sample holds about 230,000 distinct CDR3 sequences, and 32% of those were seen once. 1.2% to 1.5% of the sample rests with the top ten.

The rearrangement joined TRBV5-6 to TRBJ1-2; D gene: possibly TRBD1, on 5 matching bases. The receptor was derived from a female donor with breast cancer. Some clones in this sample may be carry-over from other donors' samples. The specimen sequenced was axillary lymph node tissue. The DNA reads as follows: TGTGCCAGTAGATTCTTAGACAGCTACTATGGCTACGCCTTC. This yields the protein CASRFLDSYYGYAF.